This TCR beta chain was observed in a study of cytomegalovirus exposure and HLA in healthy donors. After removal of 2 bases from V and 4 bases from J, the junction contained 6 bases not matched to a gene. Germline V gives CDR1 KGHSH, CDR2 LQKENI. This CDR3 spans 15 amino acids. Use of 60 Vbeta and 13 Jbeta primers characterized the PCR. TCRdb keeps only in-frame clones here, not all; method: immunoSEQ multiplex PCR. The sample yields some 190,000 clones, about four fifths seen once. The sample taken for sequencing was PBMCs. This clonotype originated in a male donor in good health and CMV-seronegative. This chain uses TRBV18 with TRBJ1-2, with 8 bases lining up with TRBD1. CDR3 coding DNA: TGTGCCAGCTCACCAGACAGGGGAGAGGCCTATGGCTACACCTTC. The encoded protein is CASSPDRGEAYGYTF.